The rows below give T cell receptor beta chains drawn from one sample of a study of T-cell memory formation after mild COVID-19. Via MiXCR, TCRdb re-called the 5' RACE reads, giving one row per CDR3 protein. The profile shows around 320,000 distinct CDR3 sequences, under 30% of them singletons. Sequenced: PBMCs or a T cell subset sorted from them (not recorded which). Receptor source: an adult woman who had mild COVID-19 (a few samples of this study predate the infection). Cell type and time point are not known. Each CDR3 is given with its conserved first and last residue. D genes are given only for firm matches. Not all rows give a size; the values are once, few, many and, for expanded clones, a class.

j_call	clone_size	v_call	d_call	cdr3_length	cdr3_nt	cdr3_aa
TRBJ2-6	-	TRBV13	-	17	TGTGCCAGCAGCTTCTACGAGACGGAGACTGGGGCCAACGTCCTGACTTTC	CASSFYETETGANVLTF
TRBJ1-2	few	TRBV9	TRBD1	16	TGTGCCAGCAGCCTCCATGACAGGGGATGGGACTATGGCTACACCTTC	CASSLHDRGWDYGYTF
TRBJ2-1	-	TRBV9	-	12	TGTGCCAGCAGCGTAGGAGACACTGAGCAGTTCTTC	CASSVGDTEQFF
TRBJ1-5	few	TRBV29-1	-	13	TGCAGCGTTTTGGCGGCTCCTAATCAGCCCCAGCATTTT	CSVLAAPNQPQHF
TRBJ2-7	-	TRBV20-1	TRBD1	11	TGCAGTGCGTTACAGGGGTACGAGCAGTACTTC	CSALQGYEQYF
TRBJ2-5	-	TRBV25-1	TRBD1	14	TGTGCCAGCAGTGGACAGACAGGGTCAGAGACCCAGTACTTC	CASSGQTGSETQYF
TRBJ1-5	many	TRBV5-1	-	14	TGCGCCAGCAGCTTGGGGGGGCGCAGCCAGCCCCAGCATTTT	CASSLGGRSQPQHF
TRBJ2-1	-	TRBV4-1	TRBD1	15	TGCGCCAGCAGCCGCGACAGGGGGCGGGACAATGAGCAGTTCTTC	CASSRDRGRDNEQFF
TRBJ2-7	few	TRBV29-1	TRBD1	13	TGCAGCGTGGGGACAGGGTTAGGCTACGAGCAGTACTTC	CSVGTGLGYEQYF
TRBJ2-1	few	TRBV29-1	-	11	TGCAGCGTTGAGGTACAGAATGAGCAGTTCTTC	CSVEVQNEQFF
TRBJ1-1	few	TRBV5-5	-	14	TGTGCCAGCAGCTTTTCAGGGGTGAACACTGAAGCTTTCTTT	CASSFSGVNTEAFF
TRBJ2-7	-	TRBV20-1	-	14	TGCAGTGCTAGAGGCATCGAGACTGGCTACGAGCAGTACTTC	CSARGIETGYEQYF
TRBJ2-5	-	TRBV2	TRBD2	16	TGTGCCAGCAGTGTACCGGGACTAGGGGGAGGGGCGACCCAGTACTTC	CASSVPGLGGGATQYF
TRBJ1-2	many	TRBV5-6	-	14	TGTGCCAGCAGCTTGTCGACAGCGATCTATGGCTACACCTTC	CASSLSTAIYGYTF
TRBJ1-1	-	TRBV18	-	12	TGTGCCAGCTCACCACCGGACAATGAAGCTTTCTTT	CASSPPDNEAFF
TRBJ1-2	-	TRBV20-1	-	15	TGCAGTGCCATAAATTCGGGACAACGCAACTATGGCTACACCTTC	CSAINSGQRNYGYTF
TRBJ1-2	-	TRBV12-3/TRBV12-4	-	13	TGTGCCAGCAGCTCCGGGCCCAACTATGGCTACACCTTC	CASSSGPNYGYTF
TRBJ1-2	-	TRBV14	-	16	TGTGCCAGCAGCCAATATGCGGGAACTACTAACTATGGCTACACCTTC	CASSQYAGTTNYGYTF
TRBJ2-2	few	TRBV7-9	-	14	TGTGCCAGCAGCCGTCACGAGGGCCCCGGGGAGCTGTTTTTT	CASSRHEGPGELFF
TRBJ2-5	-	TRBV2	-	13	TGTGCCAGCAGTGAATCGGGAGACGAGACCCAGTACTTC	CASSESGDETQYF
TRBJ2-6	-	TRBV14	-	18	TGTGCCAGCAGCCAATTTTCCGTGGTCGTCTCTGGGGCCAACGTCCTGACTTTC	CASSQFSVVVSGANVLTF
TRBJ2-1	-	TRBV4-1	TRBD1	15	TGCGCCAGCAGCCAAGATCAGCCGGGACAGGATGAGCAGTTCTTC	CASSQDQPGQDEQFF